This TCR beta chain was profiled in a study of T-cell reconstitution after alpha-beta-depleted transplantation in children. This clonotype was observed a few times. Its antigen is undetermined. The CDR3 extends over 15 amino acids. Trimming stripped 6 bases from V and 4 bases from J, with 19 bases between. Germline V gene data show CDR1 as DFQATT and CDR2 as SNEGSKA (reference sequence). Study-wide results and caveats: Surviving thymic progenitors and recipient T cells were the source of high TCRbeta diversity at day 60 in some patients. After transplant, at about two months, alpha-beta T cells were reportedly derived from several hundred expanded graft clones. Newly produced T cells mostly provided counts and TCRbeta diversity after one year, as hyperexpanded clones declined.

Preparing the TCRbeta library involved the use of unique molecular identifiers. TCRdb recomputed calls from the PCR reads with MiXCR, one row per CDR3 protein. The sample has about 510,000 distinct CDR3 sequences; 10% to 12% are singletons. This TCR came from a female patient aged 2 to 10 who had a stem cell transplant for aplastic anemia, so the T cells may come from the graft donor. The sample in question was PBMCs, mostly from graft donor cells, obtained 180 days after TCRalphabeta/CD19-depleted stem cell transplant. The gene calls are TRBV20-1 and TRBJ1-5; possibly TRBD1 for D (5 bases). The CDR3 sequence: CSAPSQGMANQPQHF. In nucleotides, the CDR3 is TGCAGTGCCCCCTCGCAGGGTATGGCGAATCAGCCCCAGCATTTT.